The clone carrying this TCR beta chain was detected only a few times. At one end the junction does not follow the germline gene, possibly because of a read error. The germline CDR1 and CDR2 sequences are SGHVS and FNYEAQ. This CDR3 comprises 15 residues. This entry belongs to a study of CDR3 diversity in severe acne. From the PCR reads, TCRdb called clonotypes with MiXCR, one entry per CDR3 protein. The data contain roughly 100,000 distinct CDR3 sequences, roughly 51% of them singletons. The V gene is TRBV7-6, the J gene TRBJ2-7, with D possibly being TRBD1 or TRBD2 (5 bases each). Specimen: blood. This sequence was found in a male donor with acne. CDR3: CASSFDVEDTGELYF. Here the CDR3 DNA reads TGTGCCAGCAGCTTCGATGTTGAGGACACCGGGGAGCTGTACTTC.